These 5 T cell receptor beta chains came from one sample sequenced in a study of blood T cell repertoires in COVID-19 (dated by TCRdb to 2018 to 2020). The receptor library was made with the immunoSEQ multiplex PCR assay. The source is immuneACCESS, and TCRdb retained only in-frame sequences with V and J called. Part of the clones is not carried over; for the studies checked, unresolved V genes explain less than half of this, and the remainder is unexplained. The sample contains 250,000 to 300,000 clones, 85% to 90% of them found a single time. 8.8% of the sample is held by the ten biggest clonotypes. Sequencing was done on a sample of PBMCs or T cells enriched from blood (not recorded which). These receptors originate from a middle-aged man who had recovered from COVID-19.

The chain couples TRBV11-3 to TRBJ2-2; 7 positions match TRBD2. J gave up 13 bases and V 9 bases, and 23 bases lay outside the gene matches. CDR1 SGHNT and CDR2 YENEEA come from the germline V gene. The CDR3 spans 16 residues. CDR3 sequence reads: CARGTEGRAPGCGLFF. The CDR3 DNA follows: TGTGCCAGGGGGACTGAGGGGAGGGCCCCCGGCTGCGGGCTGTTTTTT.

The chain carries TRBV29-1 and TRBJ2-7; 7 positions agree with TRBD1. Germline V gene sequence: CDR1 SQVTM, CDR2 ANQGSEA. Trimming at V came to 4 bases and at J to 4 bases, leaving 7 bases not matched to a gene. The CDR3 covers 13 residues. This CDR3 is CSVVVGGAYEQYF. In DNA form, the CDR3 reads TGCAGCGTTGTGGTAGGGGGCGCGTACGAGCAGTACTTC.

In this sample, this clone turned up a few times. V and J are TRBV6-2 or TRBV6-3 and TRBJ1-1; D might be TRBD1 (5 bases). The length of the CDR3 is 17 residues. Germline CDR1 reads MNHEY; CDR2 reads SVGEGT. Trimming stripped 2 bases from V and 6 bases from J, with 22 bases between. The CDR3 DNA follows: TGTGCCAGCAGTTACGACAGATTTTCTTCAATAACGGCTGAAGCTTTCTTT. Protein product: CASSYDRFSSITAEAFF.

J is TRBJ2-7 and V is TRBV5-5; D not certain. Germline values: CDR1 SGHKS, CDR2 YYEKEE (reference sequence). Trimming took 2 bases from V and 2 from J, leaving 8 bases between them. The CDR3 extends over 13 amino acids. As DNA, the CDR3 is TGTGCCAGCAGCTTAACAGTTACCTACGAGCAGTACTTC. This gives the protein CASSLTVTYEQYF.

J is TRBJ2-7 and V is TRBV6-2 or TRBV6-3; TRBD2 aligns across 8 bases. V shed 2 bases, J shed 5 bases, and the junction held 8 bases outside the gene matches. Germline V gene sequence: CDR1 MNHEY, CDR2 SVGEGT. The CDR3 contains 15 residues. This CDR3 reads CASSYVGLAGDEQYF. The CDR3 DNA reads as TGTGCCAGCAGTTACGTCGGACTAGCCGGAGACGAGCAGTACTTC.